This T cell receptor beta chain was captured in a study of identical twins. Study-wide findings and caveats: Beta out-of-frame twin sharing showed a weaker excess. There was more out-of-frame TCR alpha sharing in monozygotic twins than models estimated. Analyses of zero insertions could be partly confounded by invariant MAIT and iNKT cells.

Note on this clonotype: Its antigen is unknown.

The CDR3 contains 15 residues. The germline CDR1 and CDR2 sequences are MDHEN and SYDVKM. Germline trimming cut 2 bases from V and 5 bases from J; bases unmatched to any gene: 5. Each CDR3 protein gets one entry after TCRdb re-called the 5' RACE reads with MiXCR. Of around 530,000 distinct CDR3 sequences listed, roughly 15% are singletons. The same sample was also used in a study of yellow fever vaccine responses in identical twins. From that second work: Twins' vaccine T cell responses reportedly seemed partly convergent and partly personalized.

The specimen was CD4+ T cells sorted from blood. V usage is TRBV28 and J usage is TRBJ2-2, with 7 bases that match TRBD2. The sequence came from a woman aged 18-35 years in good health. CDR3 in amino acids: CASSLATSLTGELFF. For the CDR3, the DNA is TGTGCCAGCAGTTTAGCGACTAGCTTGACCGGGGAGCTGTTTTTT. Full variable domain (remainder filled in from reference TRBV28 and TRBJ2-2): DVKVTQSSRYLVKRTGEKVFLECVQDMDHENMFWYRQDPGLGLRLIYFSYDVKMKEKGDIPEGYSVSREKKERFSLILESASTNQTSMYLCASSLATSLTGELFFGEGSRLTVL.